The 30 T cell receptor beta chains below were found in one sample sequenced in a study of OX40 agonist ivuxolimab in advanced cancers. TCRdb's copy holds only in-frame clones and misses some; the assay was immunoSEQ multiplex PCR. Among 40,000 to 50,000 clones listed, 89% were seen once. The sequences come from CD4+ or CD8+ T cells sorted from blood, collected in a trial of the OX40 agonist ivuxolimab. The origin of the receptors is an adult with an advanced solid tumor such as melanoma, head and neck, liver or kidney cancer.

V is TRBV6-1 and J is TRBJ2-7; D is unresolved. There are 14 residues in the CDR3. The V end lost 0 bases, the J end lost 5 bases, and 11 bases lay between the germline ends. CDR1 MNHNS and CDR2 SASEGT come from the germline V gene. The CDR3 nucleotides are TGTGCCAGCAGTGAAGCGGGCCCCCAGGACGAGCAGTACTTC. Translated, it gives CASSEAGPQDEQYF.

This chain uses TRBV6-1 with TRBJ2-1; 13 positions match TRBD2. CDR3 length: 16 residues. The ends lost 4 bases at V and 6 bases at J; junction bases unmatched: 6. Germline V gene lookup returns CDR1 MNHNS and CDR2 SASEGT. The CDR3 loop is CASSGGTSGDSNEQFF. The CDR3 nucleotides are TGTGCCAGCAGTGGGGGGACTAGCGGGGACTCCAATGAGCAGTTCTTC.

The V call is TRBV6-1, the J call TRBJ2-7; D is undetermined. CDR1 and CDR2 from the germline V gene are MNHNS and SASEGT. The CDR3 consists of 16 residues. Trimming removed 3 bases at V and 0 bases at J, with 15 bases between. CDR3 protein: CASSDPRTAGSYEQYF. DNA of the CDR3: TGTGCCAGCAGTGACCCTCGGACCGCCGGCTCCTACGAGCAGTACTTC.

This clone was observed a single time. The chain employs TRBV4-2 and TRBJ2-7; D might be TRBD1 (5 bases). Trimming took 1 base from V and 6 from J, leaving 10 bases between them. The CDR3 consists of 13 residues. Per germline, CDR1 LGHNA and CDR2 YNFKEQ. The CDR3 loop reads CASSQAQGFEQYF. The CDR3 DNA sequence: TGTGCCAGCAGCCAAGCCCAGGGTTTCGAGCAGTACTTC.

The chain links TRBV4-1 to TRBJ1-1, with 8 positions matching TRBD1. CDR3 length: 18 residues. Germline CDR1 and CDR2: MGHRA and YSYEKL. With V trimmed by 3 bases and J by 1 base, 13 bases remained unmatched. CDR3 DNA sequence: TGCGCCAGCAGCCACTATAAGGGACAGGCGGGGAAGAACACTGAAGCTTTCTTT. Protein: CASSHYKGQAGKNTEAFF.

The rearrangement uses TRBV7-2 and TRBJ2-7, with 15 bases fitting TRBD2. The CDR3 loop spans 18 amino acids. The germline V gene encodes CDR1 SGHTA and CDR2 FQGNSA. J lost 3 bases, V lost 5 bases, and 11 bases had no gene match. CDR3 sequence: CASSRTSGGAGRLYEQYF. The CDR3 DNA is TGTGCCAGCAGCCGGACTAGCGGGGGGGCCGGTCGTCTCTACGAGCAGTACTTC.

The rearrangement links TRBV29-1 to TRBJ2-7; no definite D call. Germline V CDR1 and CDR2: SQVTM, ANQGSEA. Trimming pared 4 bases from V and 9 bases from J, leaving 28 bases between. The CDR3 has 16 amino acids. The CDR3 loop reads CSVVYAQGPGIKRQYF. Here the CDR3 DNA reads TGCAGCGTTGTTTATGCCCAAGGTCCGGGCATTAAGAGGCAGTACTTC.

The chain has TRBV7-2 and TRBJ2-1; possible D gene TRBD1, 5 bases. Trimming shortened V by 3 bases and J by 8 bases, and 17 bases separated the two germline ends. Per the germline V gene, CDR1 is SGHTA and CDR2 is FQGNSA. The CDR3 consists of 15 residues. This CDR3 reads CASSFGRGNYDEQFF. In DNA, the CDR3 is TGTGCCAGCAGCTTTGGAAGGGGAAATTACGATGAGCAGTTCTTC. Based on the CDR3 plus reference TRBV7-2 and TRBJ2-1, the full variable domain is GAGVSQSPSNKVTEKGKDVELRCDPISGHTALYWYRQSLGQGLEFLIYFQGNSAPDKSGLPSDRFSAERTGGSVSTLTIQRTQQEDSAVYLCASSFGRGNYDEQFFGPGTRLTVL.

The rearrangement joins TRBV6-5 to TRBJ1-1; the D is unclear. The CDR3 totals 14 residues. V lost 5 bases and J 0 bases, leaving 10 bases between the germline ends. Per germline, CDR1 MNHEY and CDR2 SVGAGI. CDR3 sequence reads: CASSIQALNTEAFF. The CDR3 nucleotides read TGTGCCAGCAGTATCCAGGCATTGAACACTGAAGCTTTCTTT.

The gene calls are TRBV19 and TRBJ1-2; D is possibly TRBD1 (5 bases). Trimming shortened V by 3 bases and J by 7 bases, and 12 bases separated the two germline ends. The CDR3 is 13 amino acids. The germline V gene encodes CDR1 LNHDA and CDR2 SQIVND (reference sequence). CDR3 protein: CASSIQGRSGYTF. The CDR3 DNA sequence: TGTGCCAGTAGTATCCAGGGTCGATCTGGCTACACCTTC.

This chain joins TRBV9 and TRBJ2-5; 13 nucleotides agree with TRBD2. V lost 2 bases and J lost 5; bases outside the gene matches: 3. This CDR3 is built from 15 residues. In germline, CDR1 is SGDLS, CDR2 YYNGEE. The DNA for the CDR3 is TGTGCCAGCAGCGTTGCGGGACTAGCGGGGGAGACCCAGTACTTC. The encoded protein is CASSVAGLAGETQYF.

The V and J genes are TRBV6-1 and TRBJ2-5; D gene unclear. The DNA matches TRBJ2-7 better at its end, which makes the J call doubtful. The germline V gene has CDR1 MNHNS and CDR2 SASEGT. The CDR3 loop spans 14 amino acids. CDR3 nucleotides: TGTGCCAGCACCATTAGTCGGGTTATCGGCGAGCAGTACTTC. Translating gives CASTISRVIGEQYF.

The genes are TRBV7-3 and TRBJ2-3; TRBD1 agrees at 8 bases. From germline, CDR1 is SGHTA and CDR2 FQGTGA. The junction had 7 bases not matched to a gene; V was cut back by 5 bases and J by 3 bases. The CDR3 covers 15 residues. This chain's CDR3 is CASSANRGTTDTQYF. CDR3 nucleotides: TGTGCCAGCAGCGCCAACAGGGGGACGACAGATACGCAGTATTTT. Supplemented by reference TRBV7-3 and TRBJ2-3, the full variable domain reads GAGVSQTPSNKVTEKGKYVELRCDPISGHTALYWYRQSLGQGPEFLIYFQGTGAADDSGLPNDRFFAVRPEGSVSTLKIQRTERGDSAVYLCASSANRGTTDTQYFGPGTRLTVL.

V and J are TRBV5-6 and TRBJ2-7, with a weak D call TRBD1 (6 bases). CDR3 size: 12 residues. Trimming pared 4 bases from V and 11 bases from J, leaving 16 bases between. CDR1 and CDR2 (germline): SGHDT, YYEEEE. The chain's CDR3 is CASSVRRGLEYF. CDR3 coding DNA: TGTGCCAGCAGCGTGCGCAGGGGATTGGAGTACTTC.

The V call is TRBV6-5, the J call TRBJ1-2; D not certain. This CDR3 region has 13 residues. Per the germline V gene, CDR1 is MNHEY and CDR2 is SVGAGI. Trimming took off 5 bases at V and 8 bases at J, with 15 bases between the two ends. The CDR3, as DNA: TGTGCCAGCAGTCCTTTGCTGAGACGCGGCTACACCTTC. Amino acid sequence: CASSPLLRRGYTF.

V usage is TRBV5-8 and J usage is TRBJ2-6; either TRBD1 or TRBD2 may supply D (5 bases each). Per the germline V gene, CDR1 is SGHTS and CDR2 is YDEGEE. V lost 4 bases and J lost 0, with 17 bases in between. The CDR3 spans 18 residues. The CDR3 loop reads CASSQPGGVSSGANVLTF. As DNA, the CDR3 is TGTGCCAGCAGCCAACCTGGGGGAGTAAGCTCTGGGGCCAACGTCCTGACTTTC.

This clone was seen only once. This chain uses TRBV20-1 with TRBJ1-2; no clear D gene. V lost 4 bases, J lost 1 base, and 4 bases lay in between. CDR1 and CDR2 from the germline V gene are DFQATT and SNEGSKA (reference sequence). The length of the CDR3 is 11 residues. CDR3 DNA: TGCAGTGCTACCAGTAACTATGGCTACACCTTC. Its translation: CSATSNYGYTF.

This clone was detected once. The chain couples TRBV7-2 to TRBJ2-3; 8 bases are shared with TRBD2. The V segment lost 3 bases and the J segment 6 bases; nucleotides outside the gene matches: 8. From germline, CDR1 is SGHTA and CDR2 FQGNSA. The length of the CDR3 is 15 residues. The CDR3 coding sequence is TGTGCCAGCAGCTTCCCCGCGGGGGGTCAGGATACGCAGTATTTT. Amino acid sequence: CASSFPAGGQDTQYF.

V usage is TRBV5-6 and J usage is TRBJ1-4; D is unresolved. There are 15 residues in the CDR3. Germline V CDR1 and CDR2: SGHDT, YYEEEE. Between the trimmed V and J ends, which lost 3 bases and 0 bases, there was a span of 9 bases. This CDR3 is CASSSGPATNEKLFF. The CDR3 DNA follows: TGTGCCAGCAGCTCAGGACCAGCAACTAATGAAAAACTGTTTTTT.

This clone came up once. The J gene is TRBJ2-2, the V gene TRBV5-6; D may correspond to TRBD1 or TRBD2 (5 bases each). Germline CDR1 and CDR2: SGHDT and YYEEEE. The V and J ends lost 0 bases and 6 bases respectively, with 18 bases between them. The CDR3 has 17 amino acids. The DNA for the CDR3 is TGTGCCAGCAGCTTGGAAATAGGCCAGGGAGTTGCCGGGGAGCTGTTTTTT. Translation: CASSLEIGQGVAGELFF.

This clone has a single count. This sequence joins TRBV9 and TRBJ2-5; D ambiguous. Per germline, CDR1 SGDLS and CDR2 YYNGEE. V lost 3 bases and J lost 4, with 16 bases in between. This CDR3 region has 15 residues. CDR3: CASSGGAVAGETQYF. CDR3 nucleotides: TGTGCCAGCAGCGGTGGCGCGGTTGCCGGAGAGACCCAGTACTTC.

The chain employs TRBV18 and TRBJ1-2; D uncertain. This CDR3 spans 13 amino acids. Germline lookup yields CDR1 KGHSH and CDR2 LQKENI. Trimming took 2 bases from V and 5 from J, leaving 9 bases between them. The CDR3 DNA reads as TGTGCCAGCTCACCATCTGAGGAGTATGGCTACACCTTC. Its translation: CASSPSEEYGYTF.

This chain links TRBV7-2 with TRBJ1-1, with D maybe TRBD1 (5 bases). With 7 bases removed from V and 4 bases from J, the gap between germline ends came to 16 bases. The CDR3 is 14 residues long. The germline CDR1 and CDR2 sequences are SGHTA and FQGNSA. The CDR3 sequence is CASTLRQGGTEAFF. In nucleotides, the CDR3 is TGTGCCAGCACCCTACGGCAGGGAGGCACTGAAGCTTTCTTT.

A note on this clone: A junction end diverges from the germline sequence, so it may reflect a read error. The V gene is TRBV7-7, the J gene TRBJ2-5, with D possibly matching TRBD1 (6 bases). This CDR3 comprises 14 residues. Germline V CDR1 and CDR2: SSHAT, FNYEAQ (reference sequence). This chain's CDR3 is CASSHQGGSETQYF. The CDR3 DNA follows: TGTGCTAGCAGCCATCAAGGGGGAAGTGAGACCCAGTACTTC.

This chain's CDR3 is CASSEYLRGQETQYF. The CDR3 DNA sequence: TGTGCCAGCAGTGAATATCTCAGGGGACAAGAGACCCAGTACTTC. V gene TRBV25-1 combines with J gene TRBJ2-5, with D maybe TRBD1 (6 bases). This CDR3 region has 15 residues. Looked up from germline, CDR1 is MGHDK and CDR2 is SYGVNS. The V gene lost 0 bases and the J gene lost 2 bases, with 10 bases spanning the gap.

The chain recombines TRBV7-6 with TRBJ2-1; tentatively, D is TRBD1 or TRBD2 (6 bases each). Germline V gene sequence: CDR1 SGHVS, CDR2 FNYEAQ. Trimming cost V 2 bases and J 0 bases, with 17 bases left between them. This CDR3 region has 18 residues. CDR3 protein: CASSLRPPGASSYNEQFF. The CDR3, as DNA: TGTGCCAGCAGCTTAAGGCCTCCGGGGGCCAGCTCCTACAATGAGCAGTTCTTC.

In its sample, this clone was seen once. The genes are TRBV14 and TRBJ1-2; D gene unclear. This CDR3 is 13 amino acids long. V was shortened by 1 base and J by 8 bases, with 11 bases between the two germline ends. Germline V gene lookup returns CDR1 SGHDN and CDR2 FVKESK. CDR3 in amino acids: CASSQGVTRGYTF. The CDR3, as DNA: TGTGCCAGCAGCCAAGGTGTGACAAGAGGCTACACCTTC.

V and J are TRBV5-1 and TRBJ1-1, with 7 bases matching TRBD1. The germline CDR1 and CDR2 sequences are SGHRS and YFSETQ. CDR3 length equals 13 residues. V dropped 4 bases and J dropped 5; count of bases not matched to a gene: 5. The CDR3 DNA reads as TGCGCCAGCAGCGAGGGGGCATGGACTGAAGCTTTCTTT. Residues: CASSEGAWTEAFF.

This chain joins TRBV4-1 and TRBJ1-4; possibly TRBD1 for D (5 bases). The CDR3 is 15 amino acids. Germline CDR1 and CDR2: MGHRA and YSYEKL. Deletions cut 4 bases from V and 7 bases from J, with 16 bases between. The CDR3 DNA is TGCGCCAGCAGCCGTCCATGGGGGTTGGGTGAAAAACTGTTTTTT. Amino acid sequence: CASSRPWGLGEKLFF.

The V and J genes are TRBV19 and TRBJ2-2, with 8 bases identical to TRBD1. Unmatched junction bases numbered 7, after V lost 6 bases and J lost 4 bases. Germline lookup yields CDR1 LNHDA and CDR2 SQIVND (reference sequence). The CDR3 extends over 15 amino acids. The CDR3 nucleotides are TGTGCCAGTAGCGACACTGGGACAGGCACCGGGGAGCTGTTTTTT. This gives the protein CASSDTGTGTGELFF.